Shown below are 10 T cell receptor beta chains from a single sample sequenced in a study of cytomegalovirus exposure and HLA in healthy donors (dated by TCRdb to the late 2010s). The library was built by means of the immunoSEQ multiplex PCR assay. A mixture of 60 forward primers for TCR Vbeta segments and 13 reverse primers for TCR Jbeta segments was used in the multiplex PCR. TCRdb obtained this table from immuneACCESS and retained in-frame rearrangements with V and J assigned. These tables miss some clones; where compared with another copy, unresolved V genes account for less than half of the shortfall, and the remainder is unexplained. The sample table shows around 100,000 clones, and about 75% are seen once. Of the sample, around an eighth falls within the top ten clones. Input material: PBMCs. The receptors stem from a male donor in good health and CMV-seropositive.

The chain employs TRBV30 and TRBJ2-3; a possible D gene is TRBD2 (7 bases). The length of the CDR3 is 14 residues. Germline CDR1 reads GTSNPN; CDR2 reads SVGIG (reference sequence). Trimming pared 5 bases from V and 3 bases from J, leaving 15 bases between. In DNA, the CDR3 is TGTGCCTGGGGTGAGGGGGGGCCTACAGATACGCAGTATTTT. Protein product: CAWGEGGPTDTQYF.

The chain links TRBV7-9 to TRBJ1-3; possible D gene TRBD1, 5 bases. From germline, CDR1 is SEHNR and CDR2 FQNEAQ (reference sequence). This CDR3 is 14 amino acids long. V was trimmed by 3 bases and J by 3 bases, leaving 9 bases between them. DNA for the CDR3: TGTGCCAGCAGCTTTCGGGGGGTTGGAAACACCATATATTTT. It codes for CASSFRGVGNTIYF.

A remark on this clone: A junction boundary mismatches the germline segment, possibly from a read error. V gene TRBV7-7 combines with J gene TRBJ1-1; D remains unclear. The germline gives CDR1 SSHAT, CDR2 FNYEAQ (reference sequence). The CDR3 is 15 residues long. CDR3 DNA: TGTGCTAGCAGCTTATTTACGAACGGGTACACTGAAGCTTTCTTT. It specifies CASSLFTNGYTEAFF.

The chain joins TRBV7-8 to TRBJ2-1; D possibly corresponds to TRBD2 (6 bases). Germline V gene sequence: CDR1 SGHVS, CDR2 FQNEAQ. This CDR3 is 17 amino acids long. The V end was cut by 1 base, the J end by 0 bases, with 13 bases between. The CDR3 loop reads CASSLEPGGSSYNEQFF. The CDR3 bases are TGTGCCAGCAGCTTAGAGCCAGGAGGGAGCTCCTACAATGAGCAGTTCTTC.

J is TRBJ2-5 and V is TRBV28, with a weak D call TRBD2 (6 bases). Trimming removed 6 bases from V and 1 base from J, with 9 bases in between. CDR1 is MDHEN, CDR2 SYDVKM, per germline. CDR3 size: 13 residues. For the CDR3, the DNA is TGTGCCAGCAGGGCGGGATTCCAAGAGACCCAGTACTTC. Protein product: CASRAGFQETQYF.

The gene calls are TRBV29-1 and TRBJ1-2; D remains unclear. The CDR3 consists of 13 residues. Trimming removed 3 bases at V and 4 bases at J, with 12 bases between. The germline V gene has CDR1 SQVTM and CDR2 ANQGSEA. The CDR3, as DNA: TGCAGCGTTGATAGCCAGACGATCTATGGCTACACCTTC. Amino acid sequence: CSVDSQTIYGYTF.

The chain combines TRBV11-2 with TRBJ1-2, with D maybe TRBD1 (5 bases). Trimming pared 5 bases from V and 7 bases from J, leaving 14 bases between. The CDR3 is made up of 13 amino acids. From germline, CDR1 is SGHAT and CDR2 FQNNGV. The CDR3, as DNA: TGTGCCAGCAGCCCTAGGACACCCCGTGGCTACACCTTC. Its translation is CASSPRTPRGYTF.

Written as DNA, the CDR3 is TGTGCCAGCAGTGAAGTCGGCGGGGGAGGGACAGATACGCAGTATTTT. Its protein product is CASSEVGGGGTDTQYF. The chain employs TRBV6-1 and TRBJ2-3; 7 bases map to TRBD2. The CDR3 is 16 amino acids. Germline lookup yields CDR1 MNHNS and CDR2 SASEGT. With V trimmed by 1 base and J by 3 bases, 7 bases remained unmatched.

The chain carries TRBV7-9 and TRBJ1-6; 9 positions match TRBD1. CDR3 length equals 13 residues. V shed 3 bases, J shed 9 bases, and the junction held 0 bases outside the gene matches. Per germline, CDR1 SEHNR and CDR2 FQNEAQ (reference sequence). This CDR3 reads CASSLGQGSPLHF. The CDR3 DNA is TGTGCCAGCAGCTTGGGACAGGGTTCACCCCTCCACTTT.

The CDR3 DNA is TGTGCCTGGAGTGTTAAACTAGCGGGCACAGATACGCAGTATTTT. Translation: CAWSVKLAGTDTQYF. The rearrangement uses TRBV30 and TRBJ2-3; 8 bases map to TRBD2. This CDR3 region has 15 residues. In germline, CDR1 is GTSNPN, CDR2 SVGIG (reference sequence). J was trimmed by 1 base and V by 0 bases; bases with no gene match: 3.